This T cell receptor beta chain was captured in a study of regulatory T cells in long-lasting Graves disease. General observations from the study: Authors noted too few samples as a limitation.

The CDR3 runs to 16 residues. Per germline, CDR1 LNHNV and CDR2 YYDKDF (reference sequence). Construction of the TCR beta libraries employed iRepertoire HTBI primers in conjunction with Arm-PCR of CDR3 regions. TCRdb reanalysed the multiplex PCR reads using MiXCR and keeps one entry per CDR3 protein. The profile shows around 320,000 distinct CDR3 sequences, over 15% of them singletons. Points on this clonotype: Its antigen is as yet unknown. One end of the junction does not line up with germline, which may come from a read error.

Time point here: newly diagnosed GD, antithyroid drugs for less than 3 months. TCR sequences were obtained from RNA taken from PBMCs. The same sample was also studied in work on T cells in Graves' hyperthyroidism and ophthalmopathy.

The sequence derives from a middle-aged man with Graves disease. The chain employs TRBV15 and TRBJ2-1, with D perhaps matching TRBD1 (5 bases). Source: peripheral blood mononuclear cells (PBMCs), taken at new diagnosis, from a patient treated with antithyroid drugs. CDR3 nucleotide sequence: TGTACCACCAGCAGAGATTCTGGGGCAGACGACAATGAGCAGTTCTTC. Protein product: CTTSRDSGADDNEQFF.